Listed here are 8 T cell receptor beta chains from one sample, sequenced in a study of T cell repertoires in cytomegalovirus infection. These receptors' antigens are unknown. TCRdb re-called the reads through MiXCR, storing one row per CDR3 protein. The data contain about 69,000 distinct CDR3 sequences, about 26% of them seen just once; the ten biggest clones take up 59%. The sequences come from CD8+ T cells from cultured PBMCs, collected from culture after CMV antigen stimulation. These receptors originate from a human donor in good health (CMV status not recorded). Some clones in this sample may be carry-over from other donors' samples.

The V gene is TRBV6-1, the J gene TRBJ2-5; D might be TRBD1 (6 bases). Between the trimmed V and J ends, which lost 6 bases and 7 bases, there was a span of 18 bases. The CDR3 is 14 residues long. Germline CDR1 and CDR2: MNHNS and SASEGT. The CDR3 DNA reads as TGTGCCAGCAGCGACAGGTCCGAACGAGCGACCCAGTACTTC. Its protein product is CASSDRSERATQYF.

This clonotype was counted only a few times. V and J are TRBV11-2 and TRBJ1-5; tentative D call: TRBD1 (6 bases). CDR1 and CDR2 from the germline V gene are SGHAT and FQNNGV. The V gene lost 0 bases and the J gene lost 5 bases, with 11 bases spanning the gap. CDR3 length: 15 amino acids. CDR3 sequence reads: CASSLDGRGDQPQHF. DNA for the CDR3: TGTGCCAGCAGCTTAGATGGAAGGGGGGATCAGCCCCAGCATTTT.

This clonotype was seen a few times. This chain uses TRBV13 with TRBJ1-4; no reliable D call. The V end lost 5 bases, the J end lost 2 bases, and 3 bases lay between the germline ends. The CDR3 runs 12 residues. Per the germline V gene, CDR1 is PRHDT and CDR2 is FYEKMQ (reference sequence). DNA of the CDR3: TGTGCCAGCAGCGATACTAATGAAAAACTGTTTTTT. Its translation: CASSDTNEKLFF.

V and J are TRBV28 and TRBJ1-3; D call uncertain. The CDR3 length is 14 residues. The ends were cut back, 3 bases at V and 1 base at J, with 7 bases in the middle. From germline, CDR1 is MDHEN and CDR2 SYDVKM. The CDR3 here is CASSLPASGNTIYF. CDR3 coding DNA: TGTGCCAGCAGTTTGCCGGCATCTGGAAACACCATATATTTT. Variable domain in full (rest from reference TRBV28 and TRBJ1-3): DVKVTQSSRYLVKRTGEKVFLECVQDMDHENMFWYRQDPGLGLRLIYFSYDVKMKEKGDIPEGYSVSREKKERFSLILESASTNQTSMYLCASSLPASGNTIYFGEGSWLTVV.

The V call is TRBV10-3, the J call TRBJ1-2; maybe TRBD1 (6 bases). This CDR3 region has 13 residues. The ends were cut back, 7 bases at V and 4 bases at J, with 13 bases in the middle. Germline CDR1 is ENHRY and CDR2 is SYGVKD. DNA for the CDR3: TGTGCCATCAATGGGGGCGCCGGCTATGGCTACACCTTC. Its translation: CAINGGAGYGYTF.

The rearrangement joins TRBV11-2 to TRBJ2-5, with a weak D call TRBD2 (5 bases). Germline values: CDR1 SGHAT, CDR2 FQNNGV. Trimming took off 2 bases at V and 4 bases at J, with 14 bases between the two ends. This CDR3 has 15 residues. CDR3 in DNA: TGTGCCAGCAGCTTACGCGGCCAAACTAGAGAGACCCAGTACTTC. This encodes CASSLRGQTRETQYF.

This clonotype showed up just a few times. V usage is TRBV19 and J usage is TRBJ2-5, with 8 bases matching TRBD1. CDR1 and CDR2 from the germline V gene are LNHDA and SQIVND (reference sequence). V dropped 3 bases and J dropped 5; count of bases not matched to a gene: 8. The CDR3 is 15 residues long. This CDR3 reads CASSISQGAMETQYF. CDR3 nucleotides: TGTGCCAGTAGTATTAGCCAGGGGGCGATGGAGACCCAGTACTTC.

This clonotype turned up a few times. The chain carries TRBV27 and TRBJ2-2; TRBD1 matches 9 bases. The CDR3 has 15 residues. After removal of 3 bases from V and 4 bases from J, the junction contained 3 bases not matched to a gene. Germline values: CDR1 MNHEY, CDR2 SMNVEV (reference sequence). The CDR3 DNA follows: TGTGCCAGCAGTTTGAAACAGGGGGCCACCGGGGAGCTGTTTTTT. As protein: CASSLKQGATGELFF.